What follows describes a single TCR beta chain. The method was immunoSEQ multiplex PCR; TCRdb's version includes in-frame clones alone and lacks a portion of them. The data show 150,000 to 200,000 clones, around 80% seen once. These data originate in a study of blood T cell repertoires in COVID-19. The CDR3 is made up of 16 amino acids. Between the trimmed V and J ends, which lost 7 bases and 2 bases, there was a span of 18 bases. CDR1 is MGHRA and CDR2 is YSYEKL in the germline V gene. Individuals aged about 18 to 100 years were recruited from 24 US areas. This receptor was taken from a woman in her sixties who had recovered from COVID-19. Sequencing was carried out using PBMCs or T cells enriched from blood (not recorded which). The chain joins TRBV4-1 to TRBJ1-5; tentatively, D is TRBD1 (5 bases). In DNA form, the CDR3 reads TGCGCCAGCACCAAAGATGGGGGGGGAGGCAATCAGCCCCAGCATTTT. As protein: CASTKDGGGGNQPQHF.